These 24 T cell receptor beta chains originate from one sample sequenced in a study of T cells in tumors after PD-1 blockade. Libraries were prepared by immunoSEQ multiplex PCR; TCRdb keeps only in-frame clonotypes and omits some of them. Of more than 8,000 clones detected, 55% to 75% appear once; the ten largest clones hold approximately 5%. This specimen was tumor tissue, taken after anti-PD-1 treatment. Every receptor here comes from a human donor with basal cell carcinoma.

The chain is built from TRBV19 and TRBJ2-2; 11 bases align to TRBD1. Germline CDR1 is LNHDA and CDR2 is SQIVND (reference sequence). The CDR3 is made up of 17 amino acids. V lost 2 bases, J lost 0 bases, and 2 bases stayed unmatched. The CDR3 coding sequence is TGTGCCAGTAGTATAAGGACAGGGGGCGCGAACACCGGGGAGCTGTTTTTT. Translated, it gives CASSIRTGGANTGELFF.

The rearrangement uses TRBV15 and TRBJ2-7; TRBD1 matches 8 bases. Germline assignment: CDR1 LNHNV and CDR2 YYDKDF (reference sequence). The length of the CDR3 is 15 residues. After removal of 3 bases from V and 1 base from J, the junction contained 5 bases not matched to a gene. For the CDR3, the DNA is TGTGCCACCAGCAGCCGGGACAGGAGATCCTACGAGCAGTACTTC. Its translation: CATSSRDRRSYEQYF. Filled out from reference TRBV15 and TRBJ2-7, the complete variable domain reads DAMVIQNPRYQVTQFGKPVTLSCSQTLNHNVMYWYQQKSSQAPKLLFHYYDKDFNNEADTPDNFQSRRPNTSFCFLDIRSPGLGDTAMYLCATSSRDRRSYEQYFGPGTRLTVT.

The V and J genes are TRBV7-8 and TRBJ2-1, with D perhaps matching TRBD1 (5 bases). V was cut by 5 bases and J by 7 bases, with 21 bases left in between. This CDR3 spans 16 amino acids. Germline V gives CDR1 SGHVS, CDR2 FQNEAQ. The CDR3 DNA reads TGTGCCAGCAGCCCAGGGATCCTTCCCCCGATGAATGAGCAGTTCTTC. It translates to CASSPGILPPMNEQFF.

This clone appeared a single time. V gene TRBV27 combines with J gene TRBJ2-3; a possible D gene is TRBD2 (7 bases). Trimming shortened V by 5 bases and J by 4 bases, and 13 bases separated the two germline ends. The CDR3 is 14 residues long. Germline V lookup: CDR1 MNHEY, CDR2 SMNVEV (reference sequence). CDR3: CASSVGGRSDTQYF. The CDR3, as DNA: TGTGCCAGCAGTGTCGGGGGGCGGTCAGATACGCAGTATTTT.

This clone was counted only a few times. This chain uses TRBV6-5 with TRBJ1-2, with 10 bases matching TRBD1. The CDR3 is made up of 13 amino acids. V lost 6 bases and J lost 4; bases outside the gene matches: 2. CDR1 and CDR2 (germline): MNHEY, SVGAGI. In DNA, the CDR3 is TGTGCCAGCAGGGGACAGGGGTTCTATGGCTACACCTTC. It specifies CASRGQGFYGYTF.

The chain links TRBV11-2 to TRBJ1-2; TRBD1 might be the D (5 bases). This CDR3 region has 15 residues. CDR1 and CDR2 (germline): SGHAT, FQNNGV. Trimming stripped 8 bases from V and 4 bases from J, with 20 bases between. For the CDR3, the DNA is TGTGCCAGCGCCTCCTTGGGGCGGGATGCCTATGGCTACACCTTC. Its translation: CASASLGRDAYGYTF.

This rearrangement joins TRBV18 to TRBJ2-2, with 7 bases that match TRBD1. The V segment lost 4 bases and the J segment 7 bases; nucleotides outside the gene matches: 6. Germline CDR1 and CDR2: KGHSH and LQKENI. The CDR3 has 14 amino acids. The CDR3 DNA follows: TGTGCCAGCTCACTCCGGCAGGGGGACGGGGAGCTGTTTTTT. Its protein is CASSLRQGDGELFF.

This clone occurred a few times. This sequence joins TRBV5-4 and TRBJ2-7; D unclear. The V and J ends lost 4 bases and 0 bases respectively, with 14 bases between them. Germline CDR1 and CDR2: SGHNT and YYREEE (reference sequence). CDR3 length equals 15 residues. CDR3 bases: TGTGCCAGCAGCCGTGGTGCAGTCAGCTCCTACGAGCAGTACTTC. It codes for CASSRGAVSSYEQYF. Filled out from reference TRBV5-4 and TRBJ2-7, the complete variable domain reads ETGVTQSPTHLIKTRGQQVTLRCSSQSGHNTVSWYQQALGQGPQFIFQYYREEENGRGNFPPRFSGLQFPNYSSELNVNALELDDSALYLCASSRGAVSSYEQYFGPGTRLTVT.

The chain employs TRBV18 and TRBJ2-2; D tentatively fits TRBD1 or TRBD2 (5 bases each). V lost 1 base and J 3 bases, leaving 12 bases between the germline ends. The V gene's germline CDR1 is KGHSH and CDR2 LQKENI. This CDR3 is 16 amino acids long. CDR3 bases: TGTGCCAGCTCACCACTCCGGGACGTTTACACCGGGGAGCTGTTTTTT. It codes for CASSPLRDVYTGELFF.

CDR3 DNA: TGTGCCAGCAGCCTAGTAGAAAGGGGCGAGCAGTACTTC. It is translated as CASSLVERGEQYF. The V gene is TRBV7-6, the J gene TRBJ2-7; a weak D match, TRBD1 (5 bases). The V end was cut by 5 bases, the J end by 6 bases, with 14 bases between. CDR3 length: 13 residues. Germline values: CDR1 SGHVS, CDR2 FNYEAQ.

The chain joins TRBV2 to TRBJ1-6; 8 bases are a match to TRBD1. From germline, CDR1 is SNHLY and CDR2 FYNNEI. The V segment lost 10 bases and the J segment 1 base; nucleotides outside the gene matches: 9. This CDR3 region has 16 residues. The CDR3: CATETGGESYNSPLHF. CDR3 bases: TGTGCCACCGAAACAGGGGGGGAGTCCTATAATTCACCCCTCCACTTT. Based on the CDR3 plus reference TRBV2 and TRBJ1-6, the full variable domain is EPEVTQTPSHQVTQMGQEVILRCVPISNHLYFYWYRQILGQKVEFLVSFYNNEISEKSEIFDDQFSVERPDGSNFTLKIRSTKLEDSAMYFCATETGGESYNSPLHFGNGTRLTVT.

The rearrangement links TRBV5-6 to TRBJ2-7; no firm D call. Germline V gives CDR1 SGHDT, CDR2 YYEEEE. V was trimmed by 4 bases and J by 0 bases, leaving 8 bases between them. The CDR3 totals 13 residues. As DNA, the CDR3 is TGTGCCAGCAGCCCGGCTGGCTCCTACGAGCAGTACTTC. As protein: CASSPAGSYEQYF.

The chain is built from TRBV13 and TRBJ2-5; D call uncertain. Germline CDR1 reads PRHDT; CDR2 reads FYEKMQ (reference sequence). V shed 5 bases and J shed 2 bases, with 18 bases lying between them. The CDR3 consists of 16 residues. The CDR3 reads CASSPQFDGQQETQYF. For the CDR3, the DNA is TGTGCCAGCAGCCCACAGTTCGACGGGCAGCAAGAGACCCAGTACTTC.

V and J are TRBV7-6 and TRBJ2-2; no firm D call. The germline CDR1 and CDR2 sequences are SGHVS and FNYEAQ. V dropped 0 bases and J dropped 3 bases, with 8 bases sitting between them. This CDR3 comprises 15 residues. The CDR3 DNA reads as TGTGCCAGCAGCTTAGCGCTTGGGGACACCGGGGAGCTGTTTTTT. Protein product: CASSLALGDTGELFF.

This clone was seen more than once but under ten times. V is TRBV9 and J is TRBJ1-4; maybe TRBD1 (6 bases). V was clipped by 0 bases and J by 8 bases, with 23 bases between them. Per germline, CDR1 SGDLS and CDR2 YYNGEE. The CDR3 consists of 18 residues. DNA for the CDR3: TGTGCCAGCAGCGTAGGGGTCAGGGGTAAAAACGAGTGGGAAAAACTGTTTTTT. This sequence encodes CASSVGVRGKNEWEKLFF.

J is TRBJ1-6 and V is TRBV6-6; a weak D match, TRBD1 (6 bases). Germline CDR1 reads MNHNY; CDR2 reads SVGAGI (reference sequence). V was pared by 5 bases and J by 0 bases, with 14 bases between. The CDR3 is made up of 17 amino acids. CDR3 in amino acids: CASSRPTGSSYNSPLHF. The CDR3 coding sequence is TGTGCCAGCAGTCGGCCTACAGGGAGCTCCTATAATTCACCCCTCCACTTT.

The chain links TRBV3-1 (or the pseudogene TRBV3-2) to TRBJ1-1, with no clear D. Germline V gene data show CDR1 as LGHDT and CDR2 as YNNKEL (reference sequence). This CDR3 is 14 amino acids long. V was pared by 4 bases and J by 3 bases, with 12 bases between. Written as DNA, the CDR3 is TGTGCCAGCAGCCTCATTCCCGGCGACACTGAAGCTTTCTTT. Translating gives CASSLIPGDTEAFF.

There are a few counts of this clone. V usage is TRBV10-2 and J usage is TRBJ1-1; tentative D call: TRBD1 (5 bases). The V end lost 7 bases, the J end lost 1 base, and 7 bases lay between the germline ends. The CDR3 extends over 12 amino acids. Germline loops: CDR1 WSHSY, CDR2 SAAADI. The CDR3 here is CASKRGNTEAFF. In DNA form, the CDR3 reads TGCGCCAGCAAGAGGGGGAACACTGAAGCTTTCTTT.

This chain uses TRBV2 with TRBJ2-6; tentative D call: TRBD2 (5 bases). CDR1 and CDR2 (germline): SNHLY, FYNNEI. The length of the CDR3 is 15 residues. V lost 3 bases and J 0 bases, leaving 6 bases between the germline ends. CDR3 protein: CASSDGLSGANVLTF. The CDR3 coding sequence is TGTGCCAGCAGTGATGGACTCTCTGGGGCCAACGTCCTGACTTTC.

CDR3 bases: TGTGCCAGCAGTTTACAAGGGCGCACTGAAGCTTTCTTT. Encoded protein: CASSLQGRTEAFF. The chain is built from TRBV27 and TRBJ1-1; D ambiguous. The ends were cut back, 2 bases at V and 4 bases at J, with 8 bases in the middle. From germline, CDR1 is MNHEY and CDR2 SMNVEV (reference sequence). There are 13 residues in the CDR3.

The chain carries TRBV11-3 and TRBJ1-3, with 9 bases that match TRBD1. Germline CDR1 reads SGHNT; CDR2 reads YENEEA. The CDR3 length is 15 residues. The junction had 4 bases not matched to a gene; V was cut back by 5 bases and J by 2 bases. The CDR3, as DNA: TGTGCCAGCAGCCCGGGACAGGGACCTGGAAACACCATATATTTT. Translation: CASSPGQGPGNTIYF.

This chain connects TRBV19 to TRBJ2-1; 13 bases line up with TRBD2. V lost 3 bases, J lost 8 bases, and 4 bases stayed unmatched. The CDR3 totals 15 residues. The germline V gene encodes CDR1 LNHDA and CDR2 SQIVND (reference sequence). The CDR3 DNA reads TGTGCCAGTAGTATGGGGACTAGCGGGGCGGATGAGCAGTTCTTC. The encoded protein is CASSMGTSGADEQFF.

The rearrangement links TRBV9 to TRBJ1-1, with D uncertain. V gave up 5 bases and J gave up 4 bases, with 12 bases separating them. The CDR3 runs to 13 residues. Germline V gives CDR1 SGDLS, CDR2 YYNGEE. CDR3 in amino acids: CASSRGGFTEAFF. The CDR3 nucleotides are TGTGCCAGCAGTCGTGGTGGTTTCACTGAAGCTTTCTTT.

On this clone: Within the sample, other DNA sequences also encode this same CDR3. The chain uses TRBV6-5 and TRBJ1-2; perhaps TRBD1 as D (6 bases). The V and J ends lost 5 bases and 0 bases respectively, with 13 bases between them. CDR3 size: 15 residues. Germline V gene data show CDR1 as MNHEY and CDR2 as SVGAGI. The CDR3 protein is CASSPGGGSNYGYTF. CDR3 bases: TGTGCCAGCAGTCCCGGGGGCGGGTCTAACTATGGCTACACCTTC.